This TCR beta chain was sequenced for a study of T cell responses to AZD1222 COVID-19 vaccine. Findings and limits, study-wide: Just a handful of people given AZD1222 tested seropositive at baseline. Donors were chiefly white British, with a greater number of females, and clonal diversity was perhaps underestimated.

This clone appeared many times. No antigen is known for it. Second doses that came at about 4 or about 12 weeks were put together. Method: immunoSEQ multiplex PCR; TCRdb's copy keeps in-frame clones and lacks some. The sample has about 72,000 clones; 80% to 90% are singletons. CDR1 is WNHNN and CDR2 is SYGVQD in the germline V gene (reference sequence). The CDR3 contains 12 residues. Trimming pared 6 bases from V and 4 bases from J, leaving 9 bases between. The sequencing here drew on peripheral blood, taken 28 days after the second AZD1222 dose. The chain couples TRBV10-1 to TRBJ1-1, with D perhaps TRBD1 (5 bases). This receptor was taken from an adult who received the AZD1222 COVID-19 vaccine. CDR3 residues: CASRDRGTEAFF. The CDR3, as DNA: TGCGCCAGCAGAGATAGGGGCACTGAAGCTTTCTTT.